Presented here are 22 T cell receptor beta chains from one specimen sequenced in a study of Ad26.COV2.S vaccination and SARS-CoV-2 variants. This table comes from immunoSEQ multiplex PCR, and its TCRdb copy is limited to in-frame clones, with some not included. The sample includes some 320,000 clones, 86% of them seen just once. Regarding treatment: around 19 received Ad26.COV2.S at low or high dose, single or two shots; 5 received placebo; per-sample allocation not given. After the first vaccine or placebo injection, samples were drawn on day 63. Sequenced here: peripheral blood, sampled in a trial of Ad26.COV2.S vaccine versus placebo. The origin of the receptors is a person aged 18 to 65 who received the Ad26.COV2.S COVID-19 vaccine or a placebo.

The V gene is TRBV5-1, the J gene TRBJ2-5, with unresolved D. V shed 4 bases and J shed 2 bases, with 6 bases lying between them. This CDR3 is built from 12 residues. Germline lookup yields CDR1 SGHRS and CDR2 YFSETQ. The CDR3 region has the DNA TGCGCCAGCAGCGTGGGACAAGAGACCCAGTACTTC. Its translation is CASSVGQETQYF.

The V and J genes are TRBV6-5 and TRBJ1-1; tentatively, D is TRBD1 (5 bases). This CDR3 contains 14 residues. Trimming stripped 7 bases from V and 5 bases from J, with 17 bases between. Per the germline V gene, CDR1 is MNHEY and CDR2 is SVGAGI. In nucleotides, the CDR3 is TGTGCCAGCACAGGGTTAGGCTCCTATACTGAAGCTTTCTTT. It is translated as CASTGLGSYTEAFF.

This clone was counted a single time. The V call is TRBV4-3, the J call TRBJ2-4; TRBD1 matches 7 bases. V lost 2 bases and J lost 1; bases outside the gene matches: 2. This CDR3 has 15 amino acids. Per the germline V gene, CDR1 is LGHNA and CDR2 is YSLEER. Here the CDR3 DNA reads TGCGCCAGCAGCCAAAACAGGGGCGCCAAAAACATTCAGTACTTC. It specifies CASSQNRGAKNIQYF.

J is TRBJ2-7 and V is TRBV5-5; a weak D match, TRBD1 (6 bases). The CDR3 sequence is 16 residues long. Germline assignment: CDR1 SGHKS and CDR2 YYEKEE (reference sequence). The V end was cut by 4 bases, the J end by 4 bases, with 21 bases between. DNA of the CDR3: TGTGCCAGCAGCCCCCTCAGGGGCCCCGCGATTTACGAGCAGTACTTC. Amino acid sequence: CASSPLRGPAIYEQYF.

The CDR3, as DNA: TGTGCCAGCAGGATAAAAGGGGTTAGCTCCTACAATGAGCAGTTCTTC. Encoded protein: CASRIKGVSSYNEQFF. J is TRBJ2-1 and V is TRBV7-2, with D possibly TRBD1 on 5 matching bases. V gave up 6 bases and J gave up 0 bases, with 15 bases separating them. CDR1 SGHTA and CDR2 FQGNSA come from the germline V gene. The length of the CDR3 is 16 residues.

The V call is TRBV7-8, the J call TRBJ1-1; no firm D call. This CDR3 is built from 13 residues. Germline V lookup: CDR1 SGHVS, CDR2 FQNEAQ. The germline V and J ends were trimmed by 2 bases and 6 bases, with 10 bases remaining between them. Here the CDR3 reads CASSLQSASEAFF. DNA of the CDR3: TGTGCCAGCAGCTTACAGAGTGCATCTGAAGCTTTCTTT.

This rearrangement joins TRBV5-1 to TRBJ1-1; D is perhaps TRBD1 (6 bases). The CDR3 totals 16 residues. From germline, CDR1 is SGHRS and CDR2 YFSETQ. Trimming left V 0 bases short and J 6 bases short, with 18 bases between. The CDR3: CASSLAPTGIGAEAFF. In nucleotides, the CDR3 is TGCGCCAGCAGCTTGGCCCCTACAGGGATTGGGGCTGAAGCTTTCTTT.

The V call is TRBV5-1, the J call TRBJ1-6; 10 bases line up with TRBD1. The germline V gene encodes CDR1 SGHRS and CDR2 YFSETQ. After removal of 0 bases from V and 9 bases from J, the junction contained 6 bases not matched to a gene. This CDR3 has 16 residues. CDR3 region: CASSLEGGQGTSPLHF. The DNA of the CDR3 is TGCGCCAGCAGCTTGGAAGGGGGACAGGGGACTTCACCCCTCCACTTT. Looking up the rest from reference TRBV5-1 and TRBJ1-6 gives the full variable domain: KAGVTQTPRYLIKTRGQQVTLSCSPISGHRSVSWYQQTPGQGLQFLFEYFSETQRNKGNFPGRFSGRQFSNSRSEMNVSTLELGDSALYLCASSLEGGQGTSPLHFGNGTRLTVT.

V is TRBV10-1 and J is TRBJ1-4; 10 nucleotides line up with TRBD1. The germline V gene encodes CDR1 WNHNN and CDR2 SYGVQD (reference sequence). V gave up 9 bases and J gave up 0 bases; unmatched junction bases: 7. CDR3 size: 16 residues. The CDR3 here is CASGGTGDATNEKLFF. CDR3 DNA: TGCGCCAGTGGGGGGACAGGGGATGCAACTAATGAAAAACTGTTTTTT.

The V gene is TRBV5-1, the J gene TRBJ2-7, with D unclear. CDR3 length: 12 amino acids. V was shortened by 1 base and J by 0 bases, with 2 bases between the two germline ends. Per germline, CDR1 SGHRS and CDR2 YFSETQ. The CDR3 nucleotides are TGCGCCAGCAGCTTGAGCTCCTACGAGCAGTACTTC. Amino acid sequence: CASSLSSYEQYF.

V and J are TRBV9 and TRBJ2-6; D is uncertain. Germline assignment: CDR1 SGDLS and CDR2 YYNGEE. V shed 4 bases and J shed 0 bases, with 5 bases lying between them. The CDR3 extends over 14 amino acids. The CDR3 region has the DNA TGTGCCAGCAGCCTCAGCTCTGGGGCCAACGTCCTGACTTTC. Translation: CASSLSSGANVLTF.

The chain combines TRBV5-1 with TRBJ2-1; 8 bases fit TRBD1. CDR3 length: 15 amino acids. V lost 5 bases and J lost 0; bases outside the gene matches: 4. The V gene's germline CDR1 is SGHRS and CDR2 YFSETQ. The chain's CDR3 is CASSPGTGSYNEQFF. The CDR3, as DNA: TGCGCCAGCAGTCCCGGGACAGGCTCCTACAATGAGCAGTTCTTC.

The V gene is TRBV27, the J gene TRBJ1-1; D gene uncertain. The CDR3 loop spans 13 amino acids. Germline CDR1 is MNHEY and CDR2 is SMNVEV (reference sequence). Deletions cut 2 bases from V and 6 bases from J, with 10 bases between. The CDR3 coding sequence is TGTGCCAGCAGTTTAATTCCGGGCGCTGAAGCTTTCTTT. Amino acid sequence: CASSLIPGAEAFF.

This clone has a handful of counts. V is TRBV7-2 and J is TRBJ2-5; TRBD1 or TRBD2 may be the D gene (7 bases each). This CDR3 region has 13 residues. The V gene lost 4 bases and the J gene lost 8 bases, with 14 bases spanning the gap. Germline lookup yields CDR1 SGHTA and CDR2 FQGNSA. Here the CDR3 reads CASSSRGGITQYF. CDR3 bases: TGTGCCAGCAGCTCCAGGGGGGGTATAACCCAGTACTTC. Combining the CDR3 with reference TRBV7-2 and TRBJ2-5 gives the whole variable domain GAGVSQSPSNKVTEKGKDVELRCDPISGHTALYWYRQSLGQGLEFLIYFQGNSAPDKSGLPSDRFSAERTGGSVSTLTIQRTQQEDSAVYLCASSSRGGITQYFGPGTRLLVL.

The J gene is TRBJ2-7, the V gene TRBV5-1; 10 nucleotides align to TRBD2. The trim removed 7 bases at V and 9 bases at J, leaving 7 bases unmatched. This CDR3 spans 12 amino acids. Germline V gives CDR1 SGHRS, CDR2 YFSETQ. CDR3 protein: CASGTSVERQYF. The DNA for the CDR3 is TGCGCCAGCGGGACTAGCGTTGAACGGCAGTACTTC.

V and J are TRBV6-2 or TRBV6-3 and TRBJ1-2; D unresolved. V was trimmed by 0 bases and J by 6 bases, leaving 29 bases between them. CDR3 size: 20 residues. Looked up from germline, CDR1 is MNHEY and CDR2 is SVGEGT. The CDR3 reads CASSYSRRSGRPPNVDGYTF. The CDR3 DNA reads TGTGCCAGCAGTTACTCTCGGCGCTCCGGACGACCACCCAATGTCGATGGCTACACCTTC.

Only one count was recorded for this clone. The chain recombines TRBV7-9 with TRBJ2-1, with 7 positions matching TRBD1. There are 15 residues in the CDR3. Germline trimming cut 5 bases from V and 3 bases from J; bases unmatched to any gene: 7. Germline V gene lookup returns CDR1 SEHNR and CDR2 FQNEAQ (reference sequence). DNA of the CDR3: TGTGCCAGCAGCCAGGACAGGAGTAACTACAATGAGCAGTTCTTC. It encodes CASSQDRSNYNEQFF.

This clone was seen more than once but under ten times. V usage is TRBV6-2 or TRBV6-3 and J usage is TRBJ2-1, with TRBD1 identical over 8 bases. With 4 bases clipped from V and 0 bases from J, the junction kept 8 bases outside the gene matches. This CDR3 region has 17 residues. Germline V gene data show CDR1 as MNHEY and CDR2 as SVGEGT. The CDR3 nucleotides are TGTGCCAGCAGTTTTTCATCCGGGACAGGCTCCTACAATGAGCAGTTCTTC. Translation gives CASSFSSGTGSYNEQFF.

The chain carries TRBV3-1 (or the pseudogene TRBV3-2) and TRBJ2-1; a possible D gene is TRBD1 (5 bases). The germline V gene encodes CDR1 LGHDT and CDR2 YNNKEL (reference sequence). The V and J ends lost 5 bases and 7 bases respectively, with 15 bases between them. The CDR3 covers 14 residues. CDR3 residues: CASSNPDRRNEQFF. The CDR3 DNA reads TGTGCCAGCAGCAATCCCGACAGACGGAATGAGCAGTTCTTC.

The chain links TRBV7-2 to TRBJ1-2; TRBD1 aligns across 7 bases. The V segment lost 5 bases and the J segment 2 bases; nucleotides outside the gene matches: 14. CDR1 is SGHTA and CDR2 is FQGNSA in the germline V gene. The CDR3 spans 17 residues. This CDR3 is CASSPGTARGANYGYTF. The CDR3 region has the DNA TGTGCCAGCAGCCCCGGGACAGCCCGAGGGGCAAACTATGGCTACACCTTC.

The chain employs TRBV14 and TRBJ2-1; D is ambiguous. V was clipped by 4 bases and J by 4 bases, with 2 bases between them. Per the germline V gene, CDR1 is SGHDN and CDR2 is FVKESK. The CDR3 consists of 11 residues. The CDR3 region has the DNA TGTGCCAGCAGCCCGTACAATGAGCAGTTCTTC. It is translated as CASSPYNEQFF.

This rearrangement joins TRBV7-9 to TRBJ1-2, with 9 bases aligning to TRBD1. The CDR3 extends over 19 amino acids. In germline, CDR1 is SEHNR, CDR2 FQNEAQ (reference sequence). Trimming cost V 0 bases and J 1 base; bases outside gene matches: 12. The CDR3 loop reads CASSLARTGAPTINYGYTF. The DNA for the CDR3 is TGTGCCAGCAGCTTAGCTCGGACAGGGGCCCCCACAATTAACTATGGCTACACCTTC. Together with reference TRBV7-9 and TRBJ1-2, the CDR3 gives the full variable domain: DTGVSQNPRHKITKRGQNVTFRCDPISEHNRLYWYRQTLGQGPEFLTYFQNEAQLEKSRLLSDRFSAERPKGSFSTLEIQRTEQGDSAMYLCASSLARTGAPTINYGYTFGSGTRLTVV.